These 14 T cell receptor beta chains were all obtained from the same sample, sequenced in a study of somatic mutations in cytotoxic T cells in rheumatoid arthritis. Only in-frame clones appear in the TCRdb table, and some are missing; sequencing was by immunoSEQ multiplex PCR. The sample contains approximately 30,000 clones, around 80% of which appear only once. Sequenced: CD8+ T cells sorted from blood. All receptors derive from a man between 50 and 59 years old in good health.

In its sample, this clone was seen once. This CDR3 is CASSSTSGGGGETQYF. Here the CDR3 DNA reads TGTGCCAGCAGCTCCACTAGCGGAGGTGGCGGAGAGACCCAGTACTTC. V usage is TRBV7-6 and J usage is TRBJ2-5; 8 bases line up with TRBD2. In germline, CDR1 is SGHVS, CDR2 FNYEAQ. V lost 4 bases to trimming and J lost 4 bases; unmatched junction nucleotides: 11. This CDR3 spans 16 amino acids.

The gene calls are TRBV13 and TRBJ1-2; D is perhaps TRBD1 (5 bases). Trimming cost V 5 bases and J 8 bases, with 15 bases left between them. Per germline, CDR1 PRHDT and CDR2 FYEKMQ (reference sequence). This CDR3 is 13 amino acids long. The CDR3 loop reads CASSPRTGDGYTF. Here the CDR3 DNA reads TGTGCCAGCAGCCCCAGGACGGGGGACGGCTACACCTTC.

V and J are TRBV5-1 and TRBJ2-3; 10 bases match TRBD2. V shed 4 bases, J shed 1 base, and the junction held 6 bases outside the gene matches. The CDR3 consists of 16 residues. The V gene's germline CDR1 is SGHRS and CDR2 YFSETQ. CDR3 coding DNA: TGCGCCAGCAGCCCGGTGCTAGCGGGGGGCACAGATACGCAGTATTTT. Its translation is CASSPVLAGGTDTQYF. The variable domain in full, with the rest retrieved from reference TRBV5-1 and TRBJ2-3, is KAGVTQTPRYLIKTRGQQVTLSCSPISGHRSVSWYQQTPGQGLQFLFEYFSETQRNKGNFPGRFSGRQFSNSRSEMNVSTLELGDSALYLCASSPVLAGGTDTQYFGPGTRLTVL.

The chain is built from TRBV11-2 and TRBJ2-5; D not certain. V was pared by 2 bases and J by 4 bases, with 8 bases between. CDR1 is SGHAT, CDR2 FQNNGV, per germline. CDR3 size: 13 residues. For the CDR3, the DNA is TGTGCCAGCAGCTTAATTAGGAGAGAGACCCAGTACTTC. Translating gives CASSLIRRETQYF.

This clone was observed a handful of times. The rearrangement uses TRBV2 and TRBJ1-3, with a possible D match to TRBD1 (6 bases). V lost 6 bases and J lost 4, with 13 bases in between. This CDR3 is built from 14 residues. Germline-derived CDR1 and CDR2 are SNHLY and FYNNEI. CDR3 sequence reads: CASRGGSGGNTIYF. The CDR3 bases are TGTGCCAGCAGAGGGGGGTCAGGCGGAAACACCATATATTTT.

This clone came up once. CDR3 amino acids: CASSAFSLGLARGGKKFF. CDR3 DNA: TGTGCCAGCAGTGCCTTTAGCCTGGGACTAGCGAGAGGTGGGAAAAAGTTCTTC. The chain employs TRBV6-1 and TRBJ2-1; 10 bases match TRBD2. Germline CDR1 MNHNS, CDR2 SASEGT. V shed 4 bases and J 14 bases; nucleotides not matched to a gene: 23. The CDR3 totals 18 residues.

The chain is built from TRBV27 and TRBJ1-1; no clear D. This CDR3 comprises 13 residues. The V end lost 1 base, the J end lost 6 bases, and 9 bases lay between the germline ends. Germline CDR1 and CDR2: MNHEY and SMNVEV (reference sequence). The CDR3 nucleotides are TGTGCCAGCAGTTTATATAGCCCGGCTGAAGCTTTCTTT. Protein product: CASSLYSPAEAFF.

The rearrangement joins TRBV5-4 to TRBJ1-1; D uncertain. Per the germline V gene, CDR1 is SGHNT and CDR2 is YYREEE (reference sequence). The V and J ends lost 0 bases and 11 bases respectively, with 11 bases between them. The CDR3 is 12 residues long. CDR3: CASSLAGREAFF. CDR3 bases: TGTGCCAGCAGCTTGGCCGGACGAGAGGCTTTCTTT.

V and J are TRBV2 and TRBJ1-2, with D possibly TRBD1 on 5 matching bases. Germline V gene lookup returns CDR1 SNHLY and CDR2 FYNNEI. This CDR3 comprises 12 residues. Trimming left V 8 bases short and J 8 bases short, with 15 bases between. This CDR3 is CASYSGVWGYTF. The CDR3 nucleotides read TGTGCCAGCTACTCGGGGGTGTGGGGCTACACCTTC.

The chain recombines TRBV14 with TRBJ2-7, with a possible D match to TRBD1 (7 bases). The CDR3 covers 14 residues. Per germline, CDR1 SGHDN and CDR2 FVKESK. Trimming stripped 3 bases from V and 1 base from J, with 10 bases between. Written as DNA, the CDR3 is TGTGCCAGCAGCCACCAGGGGGGTTCCTACGAGCAGTACTTC. It codes for CASSHQGGSYEQYF.

The V gene is TRBV11-2, the J gene TRBJ2-1, with D possibly matching TRBD1 (7 bases). Per the germline V gene, CDR1 is SGHAT and CDR2 is FQNNGV. The CDR3 is made up of 15 amino acids. Trimming cost V 4 bases and J 9 bases, with 19 bases left between them. The CDR3 DNA reads TGTGCCAGCAGCTCTCCCGGAGGGGGCCACGGTGAGCAGTTCTTC. Its protein product is CASSSPGGGHGEQFF.

This clone was counted a few times. This chain uses TRBV4-2 with TRBJ2-7, with no clear D. The germline CDR1 and CDR2 sequences are LGHNA and YNFKEQ. CDR3 length equals 14 residues. Trimming removed 0 bases at V and 0 bases at J, with 6 bases between. The CDR3 DNA reads TGTGCCAGCAGCCAAGAGGTGTACTCCTACGAGCAGTACTTC. This codes for CASSQEVYSYEQYF.

The chain is built from TRBV29-1 and TRBJ1-3; D is perhaps TRBD1 (6 bases). CDR1 is SQVTM, CDR2 ANQGSEA, per germline. V lost 0 bases and J lost 3, with 15 bases in between. The CDR3 has 16 amino acids. The CDR3 reads CSVEDLRGAGGNTIYF. The CDR3 DNA follows: TGCAGCGTTGAAGATCTAAGGGGGGCAGGTGGAAACACCATATATTTT.

The chain has TRBV6-5 and TRBJ1-3; 10 bases are a match to TRBD1. J gave up 4 bases and V 5 bases, and 5 bases lay outside the gene matches. Germline loops: CDR1 MNHEY, CDR2 SVGAGI. The CDR3 is made up of 15 amino acids. This chain's CDR3 is CASSMDRGSGNTIYF. For the CDR3, the DNA is TGTGCCAGCAGTATGGACAGGGGGTCCGGAAACACCATATATTTT.